This TCR beta chain emerged from a study of CD8 T cells in ankylosing spondylitis. The study, taken as a whole, reports: Disease-linked clones bore a CD8+ phenotype, appearing relatively rarely in peripheral blood. Some of the motif variants had earlier been found in reactive arthritis patients' fluid and blood.

This clonotype was counted many times. No antigen is known for it. TCRdb fed the 5' RACE reads into MiXCR, producing one record per CDR3 protein. The sample yields a few hundred thousand distinct CDR3 sequences, over 9.5% seen once. V shed 1 base and J 5 bases; nucleotides not matched to a gene: 6. This CDR3 contains 16 residues. The chain is built from TRBV12-3 or TRBV12-4 and TRBJ1-5, with 9 bases matching TRBD1. Source material: blood, either unsorted or a sorted T cell fraction (not recorded which). The sequence derives from a male donor with ankylosing spondylitis or in good health (not recorded which). The CDR3 DNA reads as TGTGCCAGCAGTTTAGAGGGACAGGGATCGGATCAGCCCCAGCATTTT. Its translation is CASSLEGQGSDQPQHF.